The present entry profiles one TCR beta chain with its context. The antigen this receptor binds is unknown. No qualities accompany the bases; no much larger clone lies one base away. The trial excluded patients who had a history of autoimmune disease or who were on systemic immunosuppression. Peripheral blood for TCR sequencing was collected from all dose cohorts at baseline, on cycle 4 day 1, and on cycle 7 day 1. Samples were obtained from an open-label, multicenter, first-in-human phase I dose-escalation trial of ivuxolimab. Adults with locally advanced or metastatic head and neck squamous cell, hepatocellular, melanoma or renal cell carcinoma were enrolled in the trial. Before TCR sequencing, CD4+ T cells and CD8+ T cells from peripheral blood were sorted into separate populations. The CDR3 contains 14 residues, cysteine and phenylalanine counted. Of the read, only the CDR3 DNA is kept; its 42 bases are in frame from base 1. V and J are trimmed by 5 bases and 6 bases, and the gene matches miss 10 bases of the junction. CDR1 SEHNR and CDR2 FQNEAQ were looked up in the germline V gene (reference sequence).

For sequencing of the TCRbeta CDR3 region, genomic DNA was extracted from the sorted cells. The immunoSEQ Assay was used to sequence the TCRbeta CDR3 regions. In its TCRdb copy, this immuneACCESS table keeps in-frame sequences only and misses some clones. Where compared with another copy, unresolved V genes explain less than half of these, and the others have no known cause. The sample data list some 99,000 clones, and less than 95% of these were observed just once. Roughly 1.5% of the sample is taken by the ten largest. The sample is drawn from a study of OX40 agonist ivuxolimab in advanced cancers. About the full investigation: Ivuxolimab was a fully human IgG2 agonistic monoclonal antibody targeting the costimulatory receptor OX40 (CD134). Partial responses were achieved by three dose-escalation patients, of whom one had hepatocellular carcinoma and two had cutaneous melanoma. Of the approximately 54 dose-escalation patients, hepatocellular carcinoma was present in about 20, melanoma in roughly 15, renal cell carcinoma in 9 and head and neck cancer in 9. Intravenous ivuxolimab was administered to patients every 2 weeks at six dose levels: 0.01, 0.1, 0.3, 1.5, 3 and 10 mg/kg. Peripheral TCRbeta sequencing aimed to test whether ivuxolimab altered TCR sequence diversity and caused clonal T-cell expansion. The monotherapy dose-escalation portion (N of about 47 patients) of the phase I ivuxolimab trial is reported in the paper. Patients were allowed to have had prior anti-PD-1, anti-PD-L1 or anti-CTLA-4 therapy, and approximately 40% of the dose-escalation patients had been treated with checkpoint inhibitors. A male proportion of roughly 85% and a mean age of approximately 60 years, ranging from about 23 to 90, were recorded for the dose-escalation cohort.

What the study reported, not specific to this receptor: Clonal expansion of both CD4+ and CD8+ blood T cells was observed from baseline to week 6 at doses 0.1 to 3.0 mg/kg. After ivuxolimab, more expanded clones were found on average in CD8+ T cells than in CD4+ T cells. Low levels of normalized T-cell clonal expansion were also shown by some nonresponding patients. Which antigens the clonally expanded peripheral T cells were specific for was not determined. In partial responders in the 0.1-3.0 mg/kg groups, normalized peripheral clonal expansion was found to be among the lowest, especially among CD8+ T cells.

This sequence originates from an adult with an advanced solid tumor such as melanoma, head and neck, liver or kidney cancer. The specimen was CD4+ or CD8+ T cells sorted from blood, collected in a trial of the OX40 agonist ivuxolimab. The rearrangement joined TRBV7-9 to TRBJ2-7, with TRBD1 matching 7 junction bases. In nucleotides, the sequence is TGTGCCAGCAGCCCCGACAGGGAAACAAGCGAGCAGTACTTC. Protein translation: CASSPDRETSEQYF.